Described below is a single T cell receptor (beta chain) sequence and its context. This entry is derived from a study of control samples from healthy donors and cancer patients. TCRdb's copy holds only in-frame clones and misses some; the assay was immunoSEQ multiplex PCR. The sample shows about 410,000 clones, approximately 92% of them seen only once. Germline assignment: CDR1 MDHEN and CDR2 SYDVKM. The germline V and J ends were trimmed by 4 bases and 10 bases, with 8 bases remaining between them. The CDR3 is made up of 10 amino acids. The TCR was taken from a man aged 40-50 years with head and neck cancer. The sample consisted of PBMCs. V usage is TRBV28 and J usage is TRBJ2-7; possibly TRBD1 or TRBD2 for D (5 bases each). The DNA for the CDR3 is TGTGCCAGCAGTTCAGGGAGACAGTACTTC. Translation gives CASSSGRQYF.